These 27 T cell receptor beta chains share one sample of origin, sequenced in a study of PD-1 blockade in classical Hodgkin lymphoma. No patient escaped relapse after autologous stem cell transplantation, and brentuximab vedotin exposure varied. TCRdb keeps only in-frame clones here, not all; method: immunoSEQ multiplex PCR. Here the sample spans some 84,000 clones, 89% being singletons. The sample consisted of peripheral blood mononuclear cells (PBMCs), taken at baseline. All receptors derive from a human donor with classical Hodgkin lymphoma.

V usage is TRBV6-6 and J usage is TRBJ1-2; no definite D call. The germline V and J ends were trimmed by 0 bases and 3 bases, with 8 bases remaining between them. This CDR3 has 14 amino acids. The germline CDR1 and CDR2 sequences are MNHNY and SVGAGI (reference sequence). CDR3 nucleotides: TGTGCCAGCAGTTACTCAACATCGTACTATGGCTACACCTTC. Amino acids: CASSYSTSYYGYTF.

The chain recombines TRBV27 with TRBJ2-2, with 7 bases matching TRBD2. The V and J ends lost 5 bases and 5 bases, in that order; junction bases with no gene match: 11. The CDR3 sequence is 16 residues long. Germline values: CDR1 MNHEY, CDR2 SMNVEV (reference sequence). The CDR3 coding sequence is TGTGCCAGCAGTCGGCGAGGCGGGGGTAGGACCGGGGAGCTGTTTTTT. Its protein product is CASSRRGGGRTGELFF.

The chain combines TRBV13 with TRBJ2-5; the D gene is possibly TRBD1 (5 bases). The ends were cut back, 2 bases at V and 2 bases at J, with 15 bases in the middle. The germline V gene encodes CDR1 PRHDT and CDR2 FYEKMQ (reference sequence). The CDR3 runs to 16 residues. The CDR3 DNA sequence: TGTGCCAGCAGCTTAAGGGGTCTGGCGGAACAAGAGACCCAGTACTTC. It translates to CASSLRGLAEQETQYF.

The chain employs TRBV28 and TRBJ1-3; no firm D call. Per the germline V gene, CDR1 is MDHEN and CDR2 is SYDVKM. This CDR3 contains 14 residues. V dropped 0 bases and J dropped 1 base, with 4 bases sitting between them. In DNA form, the CDR3 reads TGTGCCAGCAGTTTATGGGGATCTGGAAACACCATATATTTT. This encodes CASSLWGSGNTIYF.

The chain recombines TRBV6-5 with TRBJ1-1; unclear D gene. The CDR3 is 11 amino acids. Germline V gene data show CDR1 as MNHEY and CDR2 as SVGAGI. The V end lost 7 bases, the J end lost 2 bases, and 5 bases lay between the germline ends. The CDR3 nucleotides are TGTGCCAGCAAGGTAAACACTGAAGCTTTCTTT. Protein: CASKVNTEAFF.

The V call is TRBV29-1, the J call TRBJ1-2; 9 bases fit TRBD1. V lost 5 bases to trimming and J lost 6 bases; unmatched junction nucleotides: 7. The CDR3 runs to 13 residues. Germline lookup yields CDR1 SQVTM and CDR2 ANQGSEA. CDR3 DNA sequence: TGCAGCGTTTTTGGGGGACAGGGCGATGGCTACACCTTC. Amino acids: CSVFGGQGDGYTF.

The chain carries TRBV10-2 and TRBJ2-2, with TRBD1 matching over 7 bases. Germline lookup yields CDR1 WSHSY and CDR2 SAAADI. The CDR3 has 13 amino acids. V shed 3 bases, J shed 5 bases, and the junction held 0 bases outside the gene matches. CDR3 DNA sequence: TGCGCCAGCAGTGAACAGGGGACCGGGGAGCTGTTTTTT. Translation: CASSEQGTGELFF.

The rearrangement links TRBV6-1 to TRBJ2-7; 11 nucleotides line up with TRBD2. Germline loops: CDR1 MNHNS, CDR2 SASEGT. This CDR3 is 16 amino acids long. The ends lost 2 bases at V and 2 bases at J; junction bases unmatched: 5. CDR3: CASSELSSGRPYEQYF. The CDR3 DNA follows: TGTGCCAGCAGTGAACTGTCTAGCGGGAGGCCCTACGAGCAGTACTTC.

The J gene is TRBJ2-7, the V gene TRBV4-2; D tentatively fits TRBD1 or TRBD2 (5 bases each). V lost 0 bases to trimming and J lost 2 bases, with 17 bases between them. The CDR3 is 17 residues long. Germline CDR1 is LGHNA and CDR2 is YNFKEQ. The CDR3 reads CASSQDGVGTDTYEQYF. The CDR3 nucleotides read TGTGCCAGCAGCCAAGATGGAGTGGGGACCGATACCTACGAGCAGTACTTC.

This sequence joins TRBV7-6 and TRBJ1-4, with 11 nucleotides matching TRBD1. Germline lookup yields CDR1 SGHVS and CDR2 FNYEAQ. The CDR3 length is 15 residues. The junction had 2 bases not matched to a gene; V was cut back by 1 base and J by 7 bases. CDR3 nucleotides: TGTGCCAGCAGCTTAGGGACAGGGGGCGGTGAAAAACTGTTTTTT. It is translated as CASSLGTGGGEKLFF.

This clone was seen only once. The rearrangement uses TRBV4-1 and TRBJ1-2, with a tentative D call TRBD1 (5 bases). Germline CDR1 MGHRA, CDR2 YSYEKL. Trimming removed 0 bases from V and 8 bases from J, with 13 bases in between. This CDR3 spans 14 amino acids. CDR3 sequence: CASSQDWDWGGYTF. The CDR3 DNA sequence: TGCGCCAGCAGCCAAGACTGGGATTGGGGGGGCTACACCTTC.

This rearrangement joins TRBV7-2 to TRBJ1-2; 9 bases line up with TRBD1. The CDR3 spans 18 residues. V dropped 1 base and J dropped 4; count of bases not matched to a gene: 13. CDR1 and CDR2 from the germline V gene are SGHTA and FQGNSA. CDR3 sequence: CASSLGAPQGAFSYGYTF. CDR3 nucleotides: TGTGCCAGCAGCTTAGGGGCCCCACAGGGGGCATTTTCCTATGGCTACACCTTC.

The rearrangement links TRBV6-5 to TRBJ1-1, with 7 positions matching TRBD1. V lost 5 bases to trimming and J lost 7 bases; unmatched junction nucleotides: 7. The CDR3 totals 13 residues. Germline V gives CDR1 MNHEY, CDR2 SVGAGI. DNA for the CDR3: TGTGCCAGCAGTCAAGGGGGCTGGGGTGAAGCTTTCTTT. It translates to CASSQGGWGEAFF.

This chain links TRBV15 with TRBJ2-1, with 7 nucleotides matching TRBD2. V shed 0 bases, J shed 9 bases, and the junction held 11 bases outside the gene matches. Looked up from germline, CDR1 is LNHNV and CDR2 is YYDKDF (reference sequence). CDR3 size: 16 residues. The CDR3 loop reads CATSRDRAGRGPEQFF. The CDR3 region has the DNA TGTGCCACCAGCAGAGATCGGGCGGGGAGGGGACCTGAGCAGTTCTTC.

This chain connects TRBV6-5 to TRBJ1-1; D remains unclear. The CDR3 totals 12 residues. Trimming pared 4 bases from V and 6 bases from J, leaving 9 bases between. Looked up from germline, CDR1 is MNHEY and CDR2 is SVGAGI. The CDR3 nucleotides are TGTGCCAGCAGTTCGACGCCAGCTGAAGCTTTCTTT. It codes for CASSSTPAEAFF.

The chain has TRBV6-5 and TRBJ2-7, with 7 bases fitting TRBD1. The germline V gene has CDR1 MNHEY and CDR2 SVGAGI. The CDR3 has 14 amino acids. V trimming: 5 bases; J trimming: 4 bases; junction bases outside the gene matches: 8. The CDR3 loop is CASSPRQGWYEQYF. CDR3 nucleotides: TGTGCCAGCAGTCCCCGACAGGGATGGTACGAGCAGTACTTC.

V is TRBV7-9 and J is TRBJ1-5, with a tentative D call TRBD1 (5 bases). CDR3 length equals 14 residues. CDR1 is SEHNR and CDR2 is FQNEAQ in the germline V gene (reference sequence). Trimming stripped 5 bases from V and 5 bases from J, with 13 bases between. CDR3 coding DNA: TGTGCCAGCAGCATCCAGGGAAATGATCAGCCCCAGCATTTT. This gives the protein CASSIQGNDQPQHF.

This chain uses TRBV10-3 with TRBJ1-1; maybe TRBD1 (5 bases). V gave up 3 bases and J gave up 4 bases, with 12 bases separating them. Germline CDR1 reads ENHRY; CDR2 reads SYGVKD. This CDR3 has 14 residues. CDR3 sequence: CAISDRGGATEAFF. CDR3 nucleotide sequence: TGTGCCATCAGTGACCGGGGAGGGGCCACTGAAGCTTTCTTT.

The V gene is TRBV5-1, the J gene TRBJ1-5; D is unresolved. Germline-derived CDR1 and CDR2 are SGHRS and YFSETQ. Trimming cost V 4 bases and J 0 bases, with 5 bases left between them. The CDR3 covers 13 residues. CDR3 sequence: CASSRDSNQPQHF. The CDR3 bases are TGCGCCAGCAGCAGGGATAGCAATCAGCCCCAGCATTTT. Full variable domain (rest looked up from reference TRBV5-1 and TRBJ1-5): KAGVTQTPRYLIKTRGQQVTLSCSPISGHRSVSWYQQTPGQGLQFLFEYFSETQRNKGNFPGRFSGRQFSNSRSEMNVSTLELGDSALYLCASSRDSNQPQHFGDGTRLSIL.

This chain joins TRBV29-1 and TRBJ2-7; D is possibly TRBD1 or TRBD2 (5 bases each). Trimming left V 4 bases short and J 0 bases short, with 13 bases between. This CDR3 is built from 14 residues. Germline CDR1 and CDR2: SQVTM and ANQGSEA. The CDR3 loop reads CSVGRDPSSYEQYF. Here the CDR3 DNA reads TGCAGCGTTGGCCGGGACCCTAGCTCCTACGAGCAGTACTTC.

V usage is TRBV5-5 and J usage is TRBJ1-2; D may be TRBD1 (5 bases). Germline V gene sequence: CDR1 SGHKS, CDR2 YYEKEE (reference sequence). Trimming removed 4 bases from V and 8 bases from J, with 15 bases in between. This CDR3 is 13 amino acids long. The CDR3 spells CASSRSDSSGYTF. CDR3 nucleotide sequence: TGTGCCAGCAGCCGTTCCGACAGTTCAGGCTACACCTTC.

The chain links TRBV23-1 to TRBJ2-5, with 9 bases aligning to TRBD1. TRBV23-1 is treated as an ORF (open reading frame) with a function not yet certain. The CDR3 loop spans 16 amino acids. V lost 3 bases to trimming and J lost 4 bases; unmatched junction nucleotides: 9. Here the CDR3 reads CASSHSRDRVGETQYF. CDR3 nucleotides: TGCGCCAGCAGTCACTCCCGGGACAGGGTAGGAGAGACCCAGTACTTC.

The CDR3 spells CASSYGITAASYEQYF. CDR3 coding DNA: TGTGCCAGCAGTTACGGGATTACAGCGGCCTCCTACGAGCAGTACTTC. The V call is TRBV6-5, the J call TRBJ2-7, with D perhaps TRBD2 (5 bases). Germline CDR1 is MNHEY and CDR2 is SVGAGI. The ends were cut back, 2 bases at V and 0 bases at J, with 14 bases in the middle. This CDR3 has 16 residues.

The chain joins TRBV5-6 to TRBJ2-1; D is uncertain. There are 17 residues in the CDR3. Per germline, CDR1 SGHDT and CDR2 YYEEEE. Trimming left V 4 bases short and J 6 bases short, with 23 bases between. This chain's CDR3 is CASSRPSAVGKSNEQFF. Written as DNA, the CDR3 is TGTGCCAGCAGCCGGCCCTCTGCGGTCGGTAAGTCCAATGAGCAGTTCTTC. Using reference TRBV5-6 and TRBJ2-1 for the parts outside the CDR3, the full variable domain is DAGVTQSPTHLIKTRGQQVTLRCSPKSGHDTVSWYQQALGQGPQFIFQYYEEEERQRGNFPDRFSGHQFPNYSSELNVNALLLGDSALYLCASSRPSAVGKSNEQFFGPGTRLTVL.

The V gene is TRBV7-9, the J gene TRBJ1-4; D remains ambiguous. In germline, CDR1 is SEHNR, CDR2 FQNEAQ (reference sequence). With 5 bases removed from V and 3 bases from J, the gap between germline ends came to 10 bases. This CDR3 has 14 amino acids. CDR3 protein: CASSPRAANEKLFF. The CDR3 nucleotides are TGTGCCAGCAGCCCCCGGGCGGCTAATGAAAAACTGTTTTTT.

The rearrangement links TRBV5-1 to TRBJ1-4, with D tentatively TRBD1 (6 bases). V lost 1 base and J 6 bases, leaving 10 bases between the germline ends. Germline-derived CDR1 and CDR2 are SGHRS and YFSETQ. The CDR3 covers 14 residues. The CDR3 sequence is CASSLTGRDEKLFF. The CDR3 nucleotides read TGCGCCAGCAGCTTGACAGGGAGGGATGAAAAACTGTTTTTT.

To note about this clone: Mismatch with germline at one junction end may stem from a read error. The V gene is TRBV9, the J gene TRBJ2-3; a weak D match, TRBD1 (6 bases). This CDR3 region has 13 residues. Germline CDR1 reads SGDLS; CDR2 reads YYNGEE. Here the CDR3 reads CACSVGQTDTQYF. The DNA of the CDR3 is TGTGCCTGCAGCGTAGGACAGACAGATACGCAGTATTTT.